This entry describes one T cell receptor (beta chain). This sample was included in a study of shared clonotypes between healthy human individuals. For every subset, genomic DNA was evenly distributed across several immunoSEQ plates. The assay was immunoSEQ multiplex PCR, and TCRdb's table has in-frame clones only and misses some. The sample holds a few million clones, 85% to 95% seen once. Adult donors, all healthy and HIV-negative, had no recent acute infections or vaccinations. Donors, without exception, were Caucasian adults residing in Nashville, Tennessee. CD4+ cells were split into CD45RA+ naive and CD45RA-negative memory subsets. Per the germline V gene, CDR1 is MDHEN and CDR2 is SYDVKM. The CDR3 has 14 amino acids. V lost 3 bases and J lost 7, with 13 bases in between.

The TCR originated in a man between 18 and 35 years old in good health. Some clones in this sample may be carry-over from other donors' samples. What was sequenced was naive CD4+ T cells from PBMCs. The subset: CD45RA+ positively selected. The chain carries TRBV28 and TRBJ2-4; maybe TRBD1 (6 bases). This CDR3 is CASSFLTGLNIQYF. In DNA, the CDR3 is TGTGCCAGCAGTTTTCTGACAGGTCTGAACATTCAGTACTTC.